This passage covers 9 T cell receptor beta chains from one sample sequenced in a study of blood T cells in healthy people across ages. With a J-beta primer mix and a sample-barcoded 5' primer, a second PCR ran roughly 6 to 11 cycles. MiXCR, run by TCRdb on the 5' RACE reads, gives a single entry per CDR3 protein. The repertoire holds about 290,000 distinct CDR3 sequences, with roughly a quarter as singletons. Sequences were obtained from blood. The source is a woman aged 65 to 85 in good health.

This clonotype was seen only a few times. Given a much more abundant clone one base away, this may be a read error. This chain joins TRBV28 and TRBJ2-5; D may be TRBD1 (5 bases). The CDR3 is 16 residues long. Germline values: CDR1 MDHEN, CDR2 SYDVKM. CDR3 protein: CTSRSRLLRQQETQYF. For the CDR3, the DNA is TGTACCAGCAGATCAAGACTGCTGCGACAGCAAGAGACCCAGTACTTC.

The table lists this clonotype with a few counts. This chain connects TRBV7-3 to TRBJ1-2; the D is unclear. V was shortened by 2 bases and J by 3 bases, with 28 bases between the two germline ends. The CDR3 length is 20 residues. Germline loops: CDR1 SGHTA, CDR2 FQGTGA. CDR3 DNA: TGTGCCAGCAGCTTAGTTGCGTGGACTACGCCGGGGATCGAGGACTATGGCTACACCTTC. This encodes CASSLVAWTTPGIEDYGYTF.

This clonotype was found a few times. The V gene is TRBV18, the J gene TRBJ1-1, with D possibly matching TRBD1 (5 bases). Per the germline V gene, CDR1 is KGHSH and CDR2 is LQKENI. V was trimmed by 1 base and J by 8 bases, leaving 8 bases between them. The CDR3 totals 12 residues. The CDR3: CASSPQGKEAFF. DNA of the CDR3: TGTGCCAGCTCACCACAGGGGAAGGAAGCTTTCTTT.

The rearrangement joins TRBV4-3 to TRBJ2-7; a possible D gene is TRBD2 (6 bases). Germline values: CDR1 LGHNA, CDR2 YSLEER. This CDR3 comprises 16 residues. Trimming pared 1 base from V and 1 base from J, leaving 14 bases between. CDR3 bases: TGCGCCAGCAGCCAAGTCCGGGACTTACTGTCCTACGAGCAGTACTTC. Translation: CASSQVRDLLSYEQYF.

This clonotype has more than one count but fewer than ten. The gene calls are TRBV3-1 and TRBJ2-5; D remains unclear. The J call may be wrong; the DNA end is better matched by TRBJ2-1. The CDR3 has 13 residues. The germline gives CDR1 LGHDT, CDR2 YNNKEL (reference sequence). The DNA for the CDR3 is TGTGCCAGCAGCCAAGTCCTTTCTGGTGAGCAGTTCTTC. Its protein product is CASSQVLSGEQFF.

The rearrangement links TRBV6-5 to TRBJ1-4, with D unresolved. The V gene's germline CDR1 is MNHEY and CDR2 SVGAGI. V lost 5 bases and J 8 bases, leaving 9 bases between the germline ends. This CDR3 has 12 residues. CDR3 nucleotides: TGTGCCAGCAGTCCTTCGGGAGAAAAACTGTTTTTT. Its protein is CASSPSGEKLFF.

This chain connects TRBV7-2 to TRBJ1-1; 9 bases fit TRBD1. Trimming at V came to 4 bases and at J to 3 bases, leaving 9 bases not matched to a gene. Per the germline V gene, CDR1 is SGHTA and CDR2 is FQGNSA. The CDR3 loop spans 16 amino acids. CDR3 in amino acids: CASSSTRDREDTEAFF. The DNA for the CDR3 is TGTGCCAGCAGCTCAACCCGGGACAGGGAGGACACTGAAGCTTTCTTT.

The chain couples TRBV12-3 or TRBV12-4 to TRBJ2-7; maybe TRBD1 (6 bases). The V end was cut by 4 bases, the J end by 3 bases, with 10 bases between. CDR3 length equals 13 residues. The CDR3 sequence is CASSWTEGYEQYF. In DNA form, the CDR3 reads TGTGCCAGCAGTTGGACAGAAGGCTACGAGCAGTACTTC.

The chain recombines TRBV20-1 with TRBJ2-4; D ambiguous. Trimming shortened V by 3 bases and J by 2 bases, and 17 bases separated the two germline ends. The CDR3 runs 16 residues. Germline assignment: CDR1 DFQATT and CDR2 SNEGSKA (reference sequence). The CDR3 spells CSASLPSRASKNIQYF. Here the CDR3 DNA reads TGCAGTGCTAGTCTCCCATCTAGGGCGTCCAAAAACATTCAGTACTTC.